These 18 T cell receptor beta chains were sequenced from one sample in a study of T-cell reconstitution after alpha-beta-depleted transplantation in children. Preparation of the TCRbeta library was carried out with unique molecular identifiers. MiXCR, run by TCRdb on the PCR reads, gives a single entry per CDR3 protein. The table shows roughly 300,000 distinct CDR3 sequences, with 10% occurring only once. The specimen comprised PBMCs from the stem cell graft donor, sampled from the stem cell graft. The source is a human donor who donated a stem cell graft to a child with acute lymphoblastic leukemia.

This sequence joins TRBV7-2 and TRBJ2-7; 8 bases line up with TRBD2. This CDR3 is built from 15 residues. Trimming took 5 bases from V and 1 from J; bases not matched to a gene: 7. Germline-derived CDR1 and CDR2 are SGHTA and FQGNSA. The CDR3 loop is CASSPSGSLSYEQYF. CDR3 sequence (DNA): TGTGCCAGCAGCCCGAGCGGGAGCCTATCCTACGAGCAGTACTTC. Based on the CDR3 plus reference TRBV7-2 and TRBJ2-7, the full variable domain is GAGVSQSPSNKVTEKGKDVELRCDPISGHTALYWYRQSLGQGLEFLIYFQGNSAPDKSGLPSDRFSAERTGGSVSTLTIQRTQQEDSAVYLCASSPSGSLSYEQYFGPGTRLTVT.

The V gene is TRBV5-1, the J gene TRBJ2-5; maybe TRBD1 (8 bases). The CDR3 runs 14 residues. V was shortened by 3 bases and J by 4 bases, with 13 bases between the two germline ends. Germline loops: CDR1 SGHRS, CDR2 YFSETQ. The CDR3 protein is CASSSTGEGETQYF. As DNA, the CDR3 is TGCGCCAGCAGCTCGACAGGGGAGGGAGAGACCCAGTACTTC.

The chain couples TRBV2 to TRBJ2-1, with TRBD2 matching 14 bases. V lost 2 bases and J lost 5; bases outside the gene matches: 8. CDR1 and CDR2 from the germline V gene are SNHLY and FYNNEI. This CDR3 comprises 18 residues. The CDR3 region is CASSETGTSGSFDNEQFF. CDR3 sequence (DNA): TGTGCCAGCAGTGAAACGGGGACTAGCGGGAGCTTTGACAATGAGCAGTTCTTC.

The V gene is TRBV18, the J gene TRBJ1-3; no firm D call. Germline values: CDR1 KGHSH, CDR2 LQKENI. CDR3 length equals 14 residues. Trimming took 5 bases from V and 4 from J, leaving 12 bases between them. The CDR3: CASSSTWGGNTIYF. The CDR3 nucleotides are TGTGCCAGCTCATCCACCTGGGGAGGAAACACCATATATTTT.

The V gene is TRBV12-3 or TRBV12-4, the J gene TRBJ2-1; tentative D call: TRBD1 (6 bases). With 1 base removed from V and 5 bases from J, the gap between germline ends came to 9 bases. The CDR3 has 14 amino acids. The CDR3 loop is CASSLVGDNNEQFF. CDR3 sequence (DNA): TGTGCCAGCAGTTTAGTCGGGGACAACAATGAGCAGTTCTTC.

This clonotype was found many times. V is TRBV5-1 and J is TRBJ2-1, with 11 bases lining up with TRBD2. V gave up 5 bases and J gave up 4 bases; unmatched junction bases: 8. The CDR3 has 16 residues. Germline CDR1 is SGHRS and CDR2 is YFSETQ. CDR3 coding DNA: TGCGCCAGCAGAAGGGGACTAGCGGAAGTTTACAATGAGCAGTTCTTC. This translates into CASRRGLAEVYNEQFF.

There are a few counts of this clonotype. V is TRBV5-1 and J is TRBJ2-1, with TRBD1 matching over 8 bases. The CDR3 is made up of 14 amino acids. The V gene's germline CDR1 is SGHRS and CDR2 YFSETQ. Losses at the gene ends were 4 bases for V and 5 bases for J; bases not matched to a gene: 5. The CDR3 here is CASSLDRGNNEQFF. The CDR3 coding sequence is TGCGCCAGCAGCCTCGACAGGGGCAACAATGAGCAGTTCTTC.

This clonotype was counted a few times. The V call is TRBV7-8, the J call TRBJ2-2; no clear D. Germline V CDR1 and CDR2: SGHVS, FQNEAQ. This CDR3 region has 14 residues. The germline V and J ends were trimmed by 4 bases and 4 bases, with 10 bases remaining between them. The CDR3 loop is CASSSGWGTGELFF. The CDR3 DNA reads as TGTGCCAGCAGCTCAGGATGGGGCACCGGGGAGCTGTTTTTT.

In its sample, this clonotype was seen a few times. V is TRBV7-8 and J is TRBJ2-1, with a possible D match to TRBD2 (5 bases). CDR1 SGHVS and CDR2 FQNEAQ come from the germline V gene. The CDR3 has 18 residues. Deletions cut 1 base from V and 4 bases from J, with 20 bases between. The CDR3, as DNA: TGTGCCAGCAGCTTAGTTTCTGAAGCGGAGCCTTTGTACAATGAGCAGTTCTTC. It specifies CASSLVSEAEPLYNEQFF.

A note on this clonotype: The conserved phenylalanine or tryptophan is not found at the CDR3 terminus, so this likely reflects a read error. The CDR3 nucleotides read TGCGCCAGCAACGAGGGCCTTTCCGCTAGCACAGATACGCAGTATTCT. Translated, it gives CASNEGLSASTDTQYS. This chain joins TRBV4-1 and TRBJ2-3; perhaps TRBD2 as D (5 bases). Trimming took off 7 bases at V and 0 bases at J, with 17 bases between the two ends. There are 16 residues in the CDR3. Looked up from germline, CDR1 is MGHRA and CDR2 is YSYEKL.

This clonotype was recorded a few times. The DNA for the CDR3 is TGTGCCAGCAGTCAGGGGGCATGGGAGCAGTACTTC. Its translation: CASSQGAWEQYF. This chain connects TRBV28 to TRBJ2-7; TRBD1 matches 8 bases. CDR3 size: 12 residues. Per germline, CDR1 MDHEN and CDR2 SYDVKM. The V gene end was trimmed by 5 bases and the J gene end by 7 bases; junction bases not matched to a gene: 4.

The rearrangement uses TRBV30 and TRBJ1-4, with 11 nucleotides matching TRBD1. V lost 0 bases, J lost 2 bases, and 2 bases stayed unmatched. The germline CDR1 and CDR2 sequences are GTSNPN and SVGIG (reference sequence). There are 16 residues in the CDR3. The DNA for the CDR3 is TGTGCCTGGAGTGTATGGGACAGGGGGACTAATGAAAAACTGTTTTTT. This codes for CAWSVWDRGTNEKLFF.

The genes are TRBV7-2 and TRBJ2-1; D may be TRBD2 (5 bases). V was trimmed by 0 bases and J by 4 bases, leaving 7 bases between them. The length of the CDR3 is 14 residues. CDR1 and CDR2 (germline): SGHTA, FQGNSA. The CDR3 bases are TGTGCCAGCAGCTTAGCTAGCGCTTACAATGAGCAGTTCTTC. The encoded protein is CASSLASAYNEQFF.

In this sample, this clonotype turned up a few times. V gene TRBV12-3 or TRBV12-4 combines with J gene TRBJ1-2; D is perhaps TRBD1 (6 bases). The CDR3 sequence is 17 residues long. Trimming took off 5 bases at V and 4 bases at J, with 23 bases between the two ends. The CDR3 region has the DNA TGTGCCAGCAGTCCCTCGGGGCTTGGGACAACCATCTATGGCTACACCTTC. Protein sequence: CASSPSGLGTTIYGYTF.

The V call is TRBV4-1, the J call TRBJ2-5; possibly TRBD2 for D (5 bases). The V gene lost 3 bases and the J gene lost 4 bases, with 18 bases spanning the gap. Germline V lookup: CDR1 MGHRA, CDR2 YSYEKL. The CDR3 contains 16 residues. The CDR3 sequence: CASSHLLLDSVETQYF. CDR3 in DNA: TGCGCCAGCAGCCATCTCCTTTTGGATAGCGTAGAGACCCAGTACTTC.

This clonotype was detected only a few times. The V call is TRBV11-2, the J call TRBJ2-5, with D possibly TRBD1 on 6 matching bases. The CDR3 covers 18 residues. Trimming pared 5 bases from V and 3 bases from J, leaving 25 bases between. CDR1 is SGHAT and CDR2 is FQNNGV in the germline V gene. The CDR3 here is CASSPFRGVRGGEETQYF. Here the CDR3 DNA reads TGTGCCAGCAGCCCATTTAGGGGCGTCAGGGGTGGAGAAGAGACCCAGTACTTC. Variable domain in full (rest from reference TRBV11-2 and TRBJ2-5): EAGVAQSPRYKIIEKRQSVAFWCNPISGHATLYWYQQILGQGPKLLIQFQNNGVVDDSQLPKDRFSAERLKGVDSTLKIQPAKLEDSAVYLCASSPFRGVRGGEETQYFGPGTRLLVL.

The chain is built from TRBV27 and TRBJ2-1, with 16 positions matching TRBD2. The CDR3 is 18 amino acids. Germline V gene lookup returns CDR1 MNHEY and CDR2 SMNVEV (reference sequence). With V trimmed by 4 bases and J by 7 bases, 10 bases remained unmatched. The CDR3 here is CASSSQEGLAGGRNEQFF. Written as DNA, the CDR3 is TGTGCCAGCAGTTCACAGGAGGGACTAGCGGGAGGGAGGAATGAGCAGTTCTTC.

The CDR3 here is CASSSSQGAGNQPQHF. In DNA form, the CDR3 reads TGTGCCAGCAGCTCTTCTCAGGGAGCGGGCAATCAGCCCCAGCATTTT. The chain uses TRBV3-1 and TRBJ1-5; a weak D match, TRBD1 (5 bases). V was trimmed by 5 bases and J by 2 bases, leaving 16 bases between them. The length of the CDR3 is 16 residues. Germline CDR1 and CDR2: LGHDT and YNNKEL (reference sequence). Looking up the rest from reference TRBV3-1 and TRBJ1-5 gives the full variable domain: DTAVSQTPKYLVTQMGNDKSIKCEQNLGHDTMYWYKQDSKKFLKIMFSYNNKELIINETVPNRFSPKSPDKAHLNLHINSLELGDSAVYFCASSSSQGAGNQPQHFGDGTRLSIL.